The T cell receptor beta chain described here comes from a study of T cells expressing NK-cell markers. Study information: Eight donors were sequenced, of whom seven were HCMV-seropositive, while the remaining one was HCMV-seronegative.

The CDR3 is 15 residues long. Per germline, CDR1 DFQATT and CDR2 SNEGSKA (reference sequence). Reprocessing the 5' RACE reads, TCRdb reports a single entry for every CDR3 protein and omits DNA. The listing contains 300,000 to 500,000 distinct CDR3 sequences. Study results and caveats: CD8+ T cells in over five donors included dominant NKG2C+ clonotypes at about 1.0-7.5%.

Remarks on this clonotype: No antigen is known for it.

The receptor was isolated from a woman aged 45-59 years in good health. J is TRBJ2-1 and V is TRBV20-1; TCRdb names TRBD1, which stays unverified in the absence of DNA. The sequenced material came from blood T cells: a sorted CD56 or NKG2C T cell subset, CD4+ or CD8+ T cells, or bulk PBMC T cells (not recorded which). The chain's CDR3 is CSARDLPGRYNEQFF.